The subject of this entry is one T cell receptor beta chain. What it binds is unknown. Other DNA sequences from this sample encode an identical CDR3 as well. The protocol was immunoSEQ multiplex PCR, while the TCRdb copy is restricted to in-frame clones and leaves out a portion. Among around 57,000 clones listed, about nine tenths were seen once. This record belongs to a study of PD-1 blockade in classical Hodgkin lymphoma. Study-level points and caveats: Baseline TCR diversity was reportedly lower in newly diagnosed patients than in healthy donors. It was reported as lower still in relapsed/refractory patients.

Stated time point: cycle 4 day 1 (C4D1), after more than five weeks of nivolumab. Every patient experienced relapse after autologous stem cell transplantation, and brentuximab vedotin exposure varied. This sequence was found in a human donor with classical Hodgkin lymphoma. The sample in question was peripheral blood mononuclear cells (PBMCs), obtained before the fourth cycle of nivolumab.

CDR3 DNA sequence: TGTGCCAGCAGTGAAGCCTACGAGCAGTACTTC. Its protein product is CASSEAYEQYF. This chain links TRBV6-1 with TRBJ2-7; D gene unclear. With 0 bases removed from V and 3 bases from J, the gap between germline ends came to 0 bases. Germline CDR1 and CDR2: MNHNS and SASEGT. The CDR3 sequence is 11 residues long.